The entry below gives a single TCR beta chain sequence along with its context. Sequencing was performed with immunoSEQ multiplex PCR; in TCRdb, only in-frame clones are kept and a portion is missing. The sample records 250,000 to 400,000 clones, over 85% being singletons. Germline CDR1 is MNHEY and CDR2 is SVGAGI. Deletions cut 2 bases from V and 5 bases from J, with 10 bases between. This CDR3 is built from 13 residues. The data were taken from a study of blood T cell repertoires in COVID-19. Sequenced input: PBMCs or T cells enriched from blood (not recorded which). The receptor was isolated from a man aged 60-69 years who had recovered from COVID-19. The chain uses TRBV6-5 and TRBJ2-7, with D unclear. The CDR3 protein is CASSYLRLDEQYF. The CDR3, as DNA: TGTGCCAGCAGTTACCTCCGTCTAGACGAGCAGTACTTC.